Listed here are 25 T cell receptor beta chains from one sample, sequenced in a study of T cell responses to AZD1222 COVID-19 vaccine. Sequencing used immunoSEQ multiplex PCR; TCRdb keeps in-frame clones, though not all of them. In the table there are 150,000 to 200,000 clones, approximately 94% of which are singletons. The sample in question was peripheral blood, obtained on day 0 of AZD1222 vaccination. These receptors were taken from an adult in good health.

The chain links TRBV2 to TRBJ1-1; no clear D gene. This CDR3 has 11 amino acids. Per germline, CDR1 SNHLY and CDR2 FYNNEI. V lost 5 bases, J lost 8 bases, and 9 bases lay in between. The CDR3 DNA sequence: TGTGCCAGCAGTCCAGCCCGAGAAGCTTTCTTT. Protein product: CASSPAREAFF.

This clone was seen once. V usage is TRBV18 and J usage is TRBJ2-7; D is unresolved. This CDR3 is built from 13 residues. Germline V gene lookup returns CDR1 KGHSH and CDR2 LQKENI. The V end was cut by 3 bases, the J end by 4 bases, with 10 bases between. CDR3 in DNA: TGTGCCAGCTCACCGGGCGTACAATACGAGCAGTACTTC. Its protein is CASSPGVQYEQYF.

This chain joins TRBV30 and TRBJ1-1, with a weak D call TRBD1 (6 bases). Deletions cut 3 bases from V and 12 bases from J, with 17 bases between. The germline CDR1 and CDR2 sequences are GTSNPN and SVGIG (reference sequence). This CDR3 comprises 12 residues. In nucleotides, the CDR3 is TGTGCCTGGAGCCCTCGATCAGGGGCGACTTTCTTT. Translated, it gives CAWSPRSGATFF.

This rearrangement joins TRBV10-3 to TRBJ2-7; no clear D. The germline CDR1 and CDR2 sequences are ENHRY and SYGVKD. V lost 8 bases and J 2 bases, leaving 10 bases between the germline ends. The CDR3 extends over 12 amino acids. The CDR3 DNA follows: TGTGCCATCGCAGCAGTGACCTACGAGCAGTACTTC. This translates into CAIAAVTYEQYF.

The rearrangement links TRBV6-5 to TRBJ1-2; D gene uncertain. V lost 0 bases to trimming and J lost 8 bases, with 10 bases between them. CDR1 is MNHEY, CDR2 SVGAGI, per germline. The length of the CDR3 is 13 residues. The CDR3 nucleotides read TGTGCCAGCAGTTACTCGAAGGAGGGAGGCTACACCTTC. Amino acids: CASSYSKEGGYTF.

V usage is TRBV6-2 or TRBV6-3 and J usage is TRBJ2-7; D call uncertain. Trimming shortened V by 2 bases and J by 6 bases, and 20 bases separated the two germline ends. The V gene's germline CDR1 is MNHEY and CDR2 SVGEGT. The CDR3 has 16 residues. The CDR3 loop is CASSYSDPMRGREQYF. In DNA, the CDR3 is TGTGCCAGCAGTTACAGCGACCCCATGAGAGGTCGCGAGCAGTACTTC.

CDR3 amino acids: CASSSWTGNYGYTF. The CDR3, as DNA: TGTGCCAGCAGCTCATGGACAGGAAACTATGGCTACACCTTC. The gene calls are TRBV11-2 and TRBJ1-2; 7 bases match TRBD1. CDR3 length equals 14 residues. CDR1 and CDR2 (germline): SGHAT, FQNNGV. V lost 4 bases to trimming and J lost 2 bases; unmatched junction nucleotides: 4. The full variable domain, completed using reference TRBV11-2 and TRBJ1-2, is EAGVAQSPRYKIIEKRQSVAFWCNPISGHATLYWYQQILGQGPKLLIQFQNNGVVDDSQLPKDRFSAERLKGVDSTLKIQPAKLEDSAVYLCASSSWTGNYGYTFGSGTRLTVV.

This chain joins TRBV18 and TRBJ2-1; no clear D. The CDR3 is 13 residues long. Germline CDR1 and CDR2: KGHSH and LQKENI. V was trimmed by 3 bases and J by 5 bases, leaving 8 bases between them. The CDR3 here is CASSPGSHNEQFF. CDR3 nucleotide sequence: TGTGCCAGCTCACCCGGCAGTCACAATGAGCAGTTCTTC.

This chain connects TRBV28 to TRBJ2-6; 9 bases fit TRBD2. The CDR3 is 16 amino acids. Trimming at V came to 8 bases and at J to 1 base, leaving 6 bases not matched to a gene. CDR1 and CDR2 (germline): MDHEN, SYDVKM. DNA of the CDR3: TGTGCCAGCCGGCTAGCGGGACCGTCTGGGGCCAACGTCCTGACTTTC. Amino acids: CASRLAGPSGANVLTF.

CDR3 protein: CASSLTQTSGRRTQYF. For the CDR3, the DNA is TGTGCCAGCAGCTTAACCCAAACTAGCGGGAGGCGGACGCAGTATTTT. This rearrangement joins TRBV7-3 to TRBJ2-3; 12 nucleotides agree with TRBD2. Germline CDR1 SGHTA, CDR2 FQGTGA. Losses at the gene ends were 0 bases for V and 9 bases for J; bases not matched to a gene: 7. The CDR3 consists of 16 residues.

The chain carries TRBV7-2 and TRBJ1-1; tentatively, D is TRBD1 (6 bases). The ends were cut back, 0 bases at V and 11 bases at J, with 13 bases in the middle. The CDR3 has 13 amino acids. Germline assignment: CDR1 SGHTA and CDR2 FQGNSA. The CDR3 coding sequence is TGTGCCAGCAGCTTAGCGACCAGGGGTCAGGCTTTCTTT. It yields the protein CASSLATRGQAFF.

The gene calls are TRBV30 and TRBJ1-4; D remains unclear. The CDR3 has 13 amino acids. V was shortened by 0 bases and J by 5 bases, with 7 bases between the two germline ends. Germline CDR1 GTSNPN, CDR2 SVGIG (reference sequence). The DNA of the CDR3 is TGTGCCTGGAGTGTTTCCGGGAATGAAAAACTGTTTTTT. This encodes CAWSVSGNEKLFF.

The chain combines TRBV5-5 with TRBJ1-2, with D maybe TRBD1 (5 bases). The CDR3 extends over 14 amino acids. V was trimmed by 0 bases and J by 5 bases, leaving 11 bases between them. The germline gives CDR1 SGHKS, CDR2 YYEKEE (reference sequence). The CDR3 bases are TGTGCCAGCAGCTTGGAGACGGGGACTTATGGCTACACCTTC. It specifies CASSLETGTYGYTF.

This chain links TRBV7-6 with TRBJ1-2; 9 bases are a match to TRBD1. V trimming: 5 bases; J trimming: 4 bases; junction bases outside the gene matches: 14. CDR1 and CDR2 (germline): SGHVS, FNYEAQ. This CDR3 comprises 17 residues. CDR3 protein: CASSPRGGQGPSYGYTF. CDR3 coding DNA: TGTGCCAGCAGCCCTAGGGGGGGACAGGGACCCTCCTATGGCTACACCTTC.

The rearrangement joins TRBV3-1 (or the pseudogene TRBV3-2) to TRBJ2-4; D gene unclear. The germline V gene encodes CDR1 LGHDT and CDR2 YNNKEL (reference sequence). The CDR3 spans 15 residues. V was pared by 1 base and J by 0 bases, with 7 bases between. The CDR3 DNA is TGTGCCAGCAGCCAAGGTGGTTTAGCCAAAAACATTCAGTACTTC. Translating it yields CASSQGGLAKNIQYF.

J is TRBJ1-2 and V is TRBV6-5; no reliable D call. Germline V gene data show CDR1 as MNHEY and CDR2 as SVGAGI. Trimming removed 7 bases at V and 5 bases at J, with 17 bases between. The CDR3 consists of 14 residues. The CDR3 sequence: CASKKTLEVYGYTF. CDR3 DNA: TGTGCCAGCAAAAAAACCCTTGAGGTGTATGGCTACACCTTC.

The J gene is TRBJ1-1, the V gene TRBV5-1; TRBD1 aligns across 7 bases. Germline assignment: CDR1 SGHRS and CDR2 YFSETQ. The length of the CDR3 is 11 residues. Losses at the gene ends were 4 bases for V and 12 bases for J; bases not matched to a gene: 6. DNA for the CDR3: TGCGCCAGCAGCCTAGGGGGCCTGACTTTCTTT. As protein: CASSLGGLTFF.

The chain uses TRBV15 and TRBJ1-4; D ambiguous. Trimming took 0 bases from V and 3 from J, leaving 8 bases between them. This CDR3 has 15 residues. Germline V lookup: CDR1 LNHNV, CDR2 YYDKDF (reference sequence). CDR3 in DNA: TGTGCCACCAGCAGAGAACGGAGTTCTAATGAAAAACTGTTTTTT. Its protein is CATSRERSSNEKLFF. Variable domain in full (rest from reference TRBV15 and TRBJ1-4): DAMVIQNPRYQVTQFGKPVTLSCSQTLNHNVMYWYQQKSSQAPKLLFHYYDKDFNNEADTPDNFQSRRPNTSFCFLDIRSPGLGDTAMYLCATSRERSSNEKLFFGSGTQLSVL.

The chain employs TRBV7-8 and TRBJ2-2; 7 bases line up with TRBD2. This CDR3 is 17 amino acids long. Germline V gives CDR1 SGHVS, CDR2 FQNEAQ. Germline trimming cut 1 base from V and 7 bases from J; bases unmatched to any gene: 12. CDR3 sequence (DNA): TGTGCCAGCAGCTTAGGGGCCGGGACTATCGGGGTCGGGGAGCTGTTTTTT. It specifies CASSLGAGTIGVGELFF.

This clone was seen a single time. The chain couples TRBV5-1 to TRBJ2-7, with unresolved D. CDR1 is SGHRS, CDR2 YFSETQ, per germline. This CDR3 comprises 15 residues. V lost 0 bases and J lost 1, with 11 bases in between. The CDR3, as DNA: TGCGCCAGCAGCTTGGGTGGATACCTATCCTACGAGCAGTACTTC. Its protein product is CASSLGGYLSYEQYF.

This clone is a singleton in its sample. This chain joins TRBV3-1 (or the pseudogene TRBV3-2) and TRBJ2-6; 8 bases line up with TRBD1. V was clipped by 4 bases and J by 0 bases; unmatched bases: 5. CDR3 length equals 17 residues. Per the germline V gene, CDR1 is LGHDT and CDR2 is YNNKEL (reference sequence). The DNA of the CDR3 is TGTGCCAGCAGCCTAGGGACAGGCAACTCTGGGGCCAACGTCCTGACTTTC. It specifies CASSLGTGNSGANVLTF.

The CDR3 loop is CASSDLGGSINEQFF. In DNA form, the CDR3 reads TGTGCCAGCAGTGACCTTGGCGGGAGTATAAATGAGCAGTTCTTC. The chain links TRBV6-4 to TRBJ2-1, with 7 bases lining up with TRBD2. J lost 7 bases, V lost 2 bases, and 8 bases had no gene match. CDR3 length: 15 residues. CDR1 is MRHNA and CDR2 is SNTAGT in the germline V gene.

The chain has TRBV5-1 and TRBJ2-3; TRBD2 matches at 13 bases. The germline gives CDR1 SGHRS, CDR2 YFSETQ. Trimming took 0 bases from V and 2 from J; bases not matched to a gene: 9. This CDR3 is 19 amino acids long. The DNA for the CDR3 is TGCGCCAGCAGCTTGGGACTAGCGGGAGGAGGAGTACTCACAGATACGCAGTATTTT. It is translated as CASSLGLAGGGVLTDTQYF.

The chain carries TRBV18 and TRBJ1-1; unclear D gene. Germline V gene lookup returns CDR1 KGHSH and CDR2 LQKENI. V dropped 3 bases and J dropped 8 bases, with 10 bases sitting between them. The CDR3 is 12 amino acids. CDR3 nucleotide sequence: TGTGCCAGCTCACCTCAGGTACCCGAAGCTTTCTTT. Amino acid sequence: CASSPQVPEAFF.

This clone was seen just once. The V and J genes are TRBV11-2 and TRBJ1-1; D gene ambiguous. V was shortened by 3 bases and J by 3 bases, with 11 bases between the two germline ends. Germline V gene data show CDR1 as SGHAT and CDR2 as FQNNGV. This CDR3 has 14 residues. The CDR3: CASSFSGLYTEAFF. The CDR3 DNA is TGTGCCAGCAGCTTTTCCGGGTTGTACACTGAAGCTTTCTTT.